This is a list of T cell receptor beta chains from one sample in a study of T-cell reconstitution after alpha-beta-depleted transplantation in children. TCRdb recomputed calls from the PCR reads with MiXCR, one row per CDR3 protein. The sample consists of under 450,000 distinct CDR3 sequences, roughly 15% of them appearing once. The sequencing used PBMCs, mostly from graft donor cells, collected 360 days after TCRalphabeta/CD19-depleted stem cell transplant. The receptor source for this set is a boy in the first two years of life who had a stem cell transplant for Wiskott-Aldrich syndrome, so the T cells may come from the graft donor. The CDR3 runs from the conserved cysteine through the conserved F or W. A D gene is named only where the DNA matches it firmly. For some rows the clone size is stated as once, few or many, or as a class when expanded; others skip it.

j_gene: TRBJ1-1; v_gene: TRBV12-3/TRBV12-4; abundance: -; d_gene: -; CDR3aa: CASSPRTETNTEAFF
j_gene: TRBJ2-1; v_gene: TRBV18; abundance: -; d_gene: TRBD2; CDR3aa: CASSPGLAKHNEQFF
j_gene: TRBJ2-3; v_gene: TRBV24-1; abundance: many; d_gene: -; CDR3aa: CATSPRVTTDTQYF
j_gene: TRBJ2-2; v_gene: TRBV4-3; abundance: few; d_gene: -; CDR3aa: CASSQDLGTGELFF
j_gene: TRBJ2-7; v_gene: TRBV12-3/TRBV12-4; abundance: few; d_gene: -; CDR3aa: CASSSRAGSPYEQYF
j_gene: TRBJ2-1; v_gene: TRBV7-2; abundance: few; d_gene: -; CDR3aa: CASSLQGSPSYNEQFF
j_gene: TRBJ2-3; v_gene: TRBV20-1; abundance: few; d_gene: TRBD1; CDR3aa: CSARDPWDRGGTDTQYF
j_gene: TRBJ2-6; v_gene: TRBV20-1; abundance: -; d_gene: -; CDR3aa: CSARTVAGANVLTF
j_gene: TRBJ2-1; v_gene: TRBV6-4; abundance: -; d_gene: -; CDR3aa: CASSVGRGYNEQFF
j_gene: TRBJ1-2; v_gene: TRBV12-3/TRBV12-4; abundance: -; d_gene: -; CDR3aa: CASSLGRERYRYTF
j_gene: TRBJ2-3; v_gene: TRBV10-3; abundance: few; d_gene: -; CDR3aa: CAISGGTSVPDTQYF
j_gene: TRBJ2-7; v_gene: TRBV7-2; abundance: few; d_gene: -; CDR3aa: CASSLEDPLEQYF
j_gene: TRBJ1-6; v_gene: TRBV5-1; abundance: -; d_gene: -; CDR3aa: CASSLVQGDSPLHF
j_gene: TRBJ2-5; v_gene: TRBV25-1; abundance: many; d_gene: -; CDR3aa: CASRGRTQYF
j_gene: TRBJ2-7; v_gene: TRBV18; abundance: many; d_gene: -; CDR3aa: CASSPTASYEQYF
j_gene: TRBJ2-7; v_gene: TRBV20-1; abundance: -; d_gene: -; CDR3aa: CSARDPRYPSYEQYF
j_gene: TRBJ2-2; v_gene: TRBV12-3/TRBV12-4; abundance: few; d_gene: -; CDR3aa: CASRQHDSTGELFF
j_gene: TRBJ2-5; v_gene: TRBV18; abundance: once; d_gene: TRBD2; CDR3aa: CASSLLDGGAAGETQYF
j_gene: TRBJ2-7; v_gene: TRBV6-1; abundance: few; d_gene: -; CDR3aa: CASSGELTVKYF
j_gene: TRBJ2-3; v_gene: TRBV23-1; abundance: few; d_gene: -; CDR3aa: CASSPAYKRHTDTQYF
j_gene: TRBJ2-5; v_gene: TRBV5-1; abundance: -; d_gene: -; CDR3aa: CASSLGQVLGETQYF
j_gene: TRBJ2-3; v_gene: TRBV29-1; abundance: few; d_gene: TRBD1; CDR3aa: CSGVEGQVGLRQYF
j_gene: TRBJ2-7; v_gene: TRBV4-1; abundance: -; d_gene: -; CDR3aa: CASSLSFTGLHGYEQYF
j_gene: TRBJ2-2; v_gene: TRBV5-1; abundance: -; d_gene: TRBD2; CDR3aa: CASSTGLAGSGELFF
j_gene: TRBJ2-1; v_gene: TRBV4-2; abundance: few; d_gene: TRBD2; CDR3aa: CASSQAHGLAGVLYNEQFF
j_gene: TRBJ2-7; v_gene: TRBV28; abundance: -; d_gene: TRBD1; CDR3aa: CASREGGRYEQYF
j_gene: TRBJ1-4; v_gene: TRBV7-8; abundance: few; d_gene: -; CDR3aa: CASSRSPATNEKLFF
j_gene: TRBJ1-2; v_gene: TRBV12-3/TRBV12-4; abundance: -; d_gene: -; CDR3aa: CASSTDRIYGYTF
j_gene: TRBJ2-1; v_gene: TRBV6-5; abundance: few; d_gene: -; CDR3aa: CASSYPGPGGEQFF
j_gene: TRBJ2-5; v_gene: TRBV12-3/TRBV12-4; abundance: -; d_gene: -; CDR3aa: CASSGQKETQYF
j_gene: TRBJ2-1; v_gene: TRBV7-2; abundance: few; d_gene: TRBD2; CDR3aa: CASSRVGLAVEQFF
j_gene: TRBJ2-1; v_gene: TRBV15; abundance: many; d_gene: TRBD2; CDR3aa: CATSRASGRGDEQFF
j_gene: TRBJ2-7; v_gene: TRBV5-4; abundance: few; d_gene: TRBD1; CDR3aa: CASSPGTGLSYEQYF
j_gene: TRBJ1-1; v_gene: TRBV7-2; abundance: few; d_gene: -; CDR3aa: CASSLVIRVDTEAFF
j_gene: TRBJ1-1; v_gene: TRBV9; abundance: -; d_gene: -; CDR3aa: CASSVSTGLNTEAFF
j_gene: TRBJ2-5; v_gene: TRBV9; abundance: -; d_gene: -; CDR3aa: CASSVVGRGETQYF
j_gene: TRBJ2-6; v_gene: TRBV7-8; abundance: -; d_gene: -; CDR3aa: CASSLGAGRSGANVLTF
j_gene: TRBJ2-1; v_gene: TRBV7-6; abundance: -; d_gene: TRBD2; CDR3aa: CASRPGTSGRARYNEQFF
j_gene: TRBJ2-1; v_gene: TRBV11-3; abundance: -; d_gene: -; CDR3aa: CASSQNPSYNEQFF
j_gene: TRBJ2-7; v_gene: TRBV7-9; abundance: few; d_gene: TRBD1; CDR3aa: CASSVKGQGYEQYF
j_gene: TRBJ2-7; v_gene: TRBV29-1; abundance: -; d_gene: -; CDR3aa: CSVARDSYEQYF
j_gene: TRBJ2-3; v_gene: TRBV7-8; abundance: -; d_gene: -; CDR3aa: CASSHPMGPDTQYF
j_gene: TRBJ2-1; v_gene: TRBV7-9; abundance: -; d_gene: -; CDR3aa: CASSLAGGISNEQFF
j_gene: TRBJ2-4; v_gene: TRBV18; abundance: few; d_gene: -; CDR3aa: CASSPRPGADKNIQYF
j_gene: TRBJ1-5; v_gene: TRBV5-5; abundance: -; d_gene: TRBD1; CDR3aa: CASSSTGKNQPQHF
j_gene: TRBJ2-3; v_gene: TRBV7-9; abundance: few; d_gene: -; CDR3aa: CASSLPILATDTQYF
j_gene: TRBJ2-1; v_gene: TRBV7-9; abundance: many; d_gene: -; CDR3aa: CASSLGRTRSNEQFF
j_gene: TRBJ2-5; v_gene: TRBV7-6; abundance: -; d_gene: -; CDR3aa: CASSSRPAQETQYF
j_gene: TRBJ2-6; v_gene: TRBV5-6; abundance: -; d_gene: -; CDR3aa: CASSLDRPRSGANVLTF
j_gene: TRBJ1-2; v_gene: TRBV28; abundance: few; d_gene: -; CDR3aa: CASSLAPGDYGYTF
j_gene: TRBJ2-3; v_gene: TRBV12-3/TRBV12-4; abundance: -; d_gene: TRBD2; CDR3aa: CASSDSGSGTDTQYF
j_gene: TRBJ2-5; v_gene: TRBV28; abundance: few; d_gene: TRBD2; CDR3aa: CASSPGLAARSQYF
j_gene: TRBJ2-5; v_gene: TRBV4-2; abundance: many; d_gene: -; CDR3aa: CASSHPPGGQETQYF
j_gene: TRBJ2-1; v_gene: TRBV4-3; abundance: few; d_gene: -; CDR3aa: CASSQGTAVDEQFF
j_gene: TRBJ2-3; v_gene: TRBV12-3/TRBV12-4; abundance: few; d_gene: -; CDR3aa: CASSRSGTGTDTQYF
j_gene: TRBJ2-3; v_gene: TRBV27; abundance: -; d_gene: TRBD2; CDR3aa: CASSLSYLGRSDTQYF